A selection of T cell receptor beta chains follows, all from one sample in a study of T cell changes during pregnancy in multiple sclerosis. Assay used: immunoSEQ multiplex PCR; TCRdb lists only in-frame clones, some missing. This sample yields 35,000 to 45,000 clones, of which about nine tenths are seen a single time; 0.45% to 0.5% belongs to the top ten. The sequences come from CD4+ T cells from peripheral blood mononuclear cells, collected in the second trimester of pregnancy. The receptor set was obtained from a female donor in good health, enrolled as a control in a pregnancy study. The CDR3 runs from the conserved cysteine through the conserved F or W. A D gene is named only where the DNA matches it firmly. Where a row states a size, it is once, few, many or the class of an expanded clone; other rows omit it.

d_call	v_call	clone_size	j_call	cdr3_nt	cdr3_aa
NA	TRBV19	NA	TRBJ1-3	TGTGCCAGTAGTATATGGGCTCCCGGAAACACCATATATTTT	CASSIWAPGNTIYF
NA	TRBV7-2	once	TRBJ2-1	TGTGCCAGCAGCTCCTCGGTTGGATCTAGTCTGTTCTTC	CASSSSVGSSLFF
NA	TRBV5-6	NA	TRBJ1-1	TGTGCCAGCAGCTTCCTTGCCTTGACAGGCCCTTACACCAACACTGAAGCTTTCTTT	CASSFLALTGPYTNTEAFF
NA	TRBV7-2	NA	TRBJ2-7	TGTGCCAGCAGCTTGGGGACTCTCTCCTACGAGCAGTACTTC	CASSLGTLSYEQYF
TRBD1	TRBV30	few	TRBJ1-1	TGTGCCTGGATACAGGGGAGGAACACTGAAGCTTTCTTT	CAWIQGRNTEAFF
TRBD2	TRBV5-5	NA	TRBJ2-1	TGTGCCAGCAGCTTGGCGGGTGGCGGGGGCTCCTACAATGAGCAGTTCTTC	CASSLAGGGGSYNEQFF
TRBD1	TRBV5-6	NA	TRBJ1-2	TGTGCCAGCAGCCTACGGACAGGGGTGCCCTATGGCTACACCTTC	CASSLRTGVPYGYTF
TRBD1	TRBV27	NA	TRBJ1-1	TGTGCCAGCAGTCTAAAATCAGGGGGCACTTTGAACACTGAAGCTTTCTTT	CASSLKSGGTLNTEAFF
NA	TRBV5-1	NA	TRBJ2-5	TGCGCCAGCAGCTTGTCCCCGGGTGGCGCAACGGAGACCCAGTACTTC	CASSLSPGGATETQYF
TRBD2	TRBV10-3	NA	TRBJ2-1	TGTGCCATCAGTGATCCCCGACTAGCGGGAGTTTTTGAGCAGTTCTTC	CAISDPRLAGVFEQFF
NA	TRBV10-3	NA	TRBJ2-3	TGTGCCACGAAGTCTCAGGGGAGCACAGATACGCAGTATTTT	CATKSQGSTDTQYF
NA	TRBV19	few	TRBJ1-5	TGTGCCAGTAGGCGAAGGCGGGGCCCGAATCAGCCCCAGCATTTT	CASRRRRGPNQPQHF
TRBD1	TRBV5-6	NA	TRBJ2-5	TGTGCCAGCAGGCTCACAGGGGGCCGTCAAGAGACCCAGTACTTC	CASRLTGGRQETQYF
TRBD1	TRBV5-1	NA	TRBJ1-1	TGCGCCAGCAGCTCCACAGGGGGCACTGAAGCTTTCTTT	CASSSTGGTEAFF
TRBD2	TRBV7-8	NA	TRBJ2-1	TGTGCCAGCAGCTCCAGCGGGGGAGTGAGGGCCTACAATGAGCAGTTCTTC	CASSSSGGVRAYNEQFF
NA	TRBV12-1	NA	TRBJ1-2	TGTGCCAGCAGCTTTGCCCTAACAGGGGAAGGAGCCTATGGCTACACCTTC	CASSFALTGEGAYGYTF
NA	TRBV11-3	once	TRBJ2-1	TGTGCCAGCAGCCCTGGGCCGTTTGACCACTTCAACAATGAGCAGTTCTTC	CASSPGPFDHFNNEQFF
NA	TRBV6-5	NA	TRBJ2-5	TGTGCCAGCAGTTACGGGGGGTACCAAGAGACCCAGTACTTC	CASSYGGYQETQYF
NA	TRBV30	NA	TRBJ2-2	TGTGCCTGGAGTAGAACTAGTACCGGGGAGCTGTTTTTT	CAWSRTSTGELFF
NA	TRBV6-1	NA	TRBJ1-3	TGTGCCAGCAGTGCCCCCAGGTCTGGAAACACCATATATTTT	CASSAPRSGNTIYF
TRBD2	TRBV18	NA	TRBJ2-3	TGTGCCAGCTCACCGGCTAGCGGCCTACTCGATACGCAGTATTTT	CASSPASGLLDTQYF
NA	TRBV18	NA	TRBJ2-5	TGTGCCAGCTCGCCCCGGGACAAGCAAGAGACCCAGTACTTC	CASSPRDKQETQYF
TRBD1	TRBV9	NA	TRBJ1-1	TGTGCCAGCACCCCGACAGGGTGGGACACTGAAGCTTTCTTT	CASTPTGWDTEAFF
NA	TRBV7-2	once	TRBJ2-4	TGTGCCAGCAGTACACTTGGGGCAAACATTCAGTACTTC	CASSTLGANIQYF
NA	TRBV9	NA	TRBJ2-5	TGTGCCAGCAGCCCCTCGGACAGCCTCCGAGGAACCCAGTACTTC	CASSPSDSLRGTQYF
TRBD2	TRBV5-4	NA	TRBJ2-3	TGTGCCAGCAGCAGGGGACTAGCGGGGAGCACAGATACGCAGTATTTT	CASSRGLAGSTDTQYF
NA	TRBV7-9	NA	TRBJ1-4	TGTGCCAGCAGCTTAGGTAGTACGGGTGAAAAACTGTTTTTT	CASSLGSTGEKLFF
TRBD1	TRBV5-5	NA	TRBJ1-5	TGTGCCAGCAGCTCTAATACAGGGGGCAATCAGCCCCAGCATTTT	CASSSNTGGNQPQHF
NA	TRBV10-3	once	TRBJ1-6	TGTGCCATCAGACCAGGGCCTAATAATTCACCCCTCCACTTT	CAIRPGPNNSPLHF
NA	TRBV6-6	NA	TRBJ1-3	TGTGCCAGCAACCACGGGGGGTCCGGAAACACCATATATTTT	CASNHGGSGNTIYF
NA	TRBV2	NA	TRBJ1-1	TGTGCCAGCAGCACCCGGAGTGGGACTGAAGCTTTCTTT	CASSTRSGTEAFF
NA	TRBV5-4	NA	TRBJ2-7	TGTGCCAGCAGCCCAAGGGGGGGCAGGGTCTCCTACGAGCAGTACTTC	CASSPRGGRVSYEQYF
NA	TRBV29-1	few	TRBJ1-1	TGCAGCGTTGATCTTTCGACTGCCAGAAGCACTGAAGCTTTCTTT	CSVDLSTARSTEAFF
NA	TRBV28	NA	TRBJ2-3	TGTGCCAGCAGTTCCTCGGGTGCCGGCACAGATACGCAGTATTTT	CASSSSGAGTDTQYF
NA	TRBV9	NA	TRBJ1-4	TGTGCCAGCAGCCGGGAGGTTGCAACTAATGAAAAACTGTTTTTT	CASSREVATNEKLFF
NA	TRBV9	NA	TRBJ2-5	TGTGCCAGCAGCGGGGGCGGCGGTGAAGAGACCCAGTACTTC	CASSGGGGEETQYF
TRBD1	TRBV27	NA	TRBJ2-2	TGTGCCAGCAGTTCTCGCGGTGGGGACAGGGGGCGAATCGGGGAGCTGTTTTTT	CASSSRGGDRGRIGELFF
NA	TRBV19	NA	TRBJ2-5	TGTGCCAGTAGTATCCAGGGGCAGGCGCAACAAGAGACCCAGTACTTC	CASSIQGQAQQETQYF
NA	TRBV11-3	NA	TRBJ2-1	TGTGCCAGCAGCCCGATAGACAACCATGAGCAGTTCTTC	CASSPIDNHEQFF
TRBD1	TRBV30	NA	TRBJ2-1	TGTGCCACAGACCGGCAGGGGGCGAATGAGCAGTTCTTC	CATDRQGANEQFF
NA	TRBV19	NA	TRBJ2-1	TGTGCCAGTAGTATCTCCACCGGTTACAATGAGCAGTTCTTC	CASSISTGYNEQFF
NA	TRBV7-9	once	TRBJ1-6	TGTGCCAGCAGCTCCAGTACTAGCTCCTATAATTCACCCCTCCACTTT	CASSSSTSSYNSPLHF